The 18 T cell receptor beta chains listed next were all sequenced from one sample in a study of OX40 agonist ivuxolimab in advanced cancers. The repertoire was sequenced with immunoSEQ multiplex PCR; TCRdb's copy has only in-frame clones and lacks some. The sample contains about 85,000 clones, about 81% of which appear only once. Sample: CD4+ or CD8+ T cells sorted from blood, taken in a trial of the OX40 agonist ivuxolimab. These receptors originate from an adult with an advanced solid tumor such as melanoma, head and neck, liver or kidney cancer.

This clone was detected only a few times. The chain is built from TRBV7-8 and TRBJ2-1; TRBD2 matches 9 bases. Per germline, CDR1 SGHVS and CDR2 FQNEAQ. The CDR3 covers 14 residues. Germline trimming cut 1 base from V and 8 bases from J; bases unmatched to any gene: 3. CDR3: CASSLGGGVDEQFF. The CDR3 DNA is TGTGCCAGCAGCTTAGGCGGGGGGGTTGATGAGCAGTTCTTC. Together with reference TRBV7-8 and TRBJ2-1, the CDR3 gives the full variable domain: GAGVSQSPRYKVAKRGQDVALRCDPISGHVSLFWYQQALGQGPEFLTYFQNEAQLDKSGLPSDRFFAERPEGSVSTLKIQRTQQEDSAVYLCASSLGGGVDEQFFGPGTRLTVL.

The chain is built from TRBV15 and TRBJ2-5; D is undetermined. The CDR3 has 12 amino acids. V was cut by 5 bases and J by 1 base, with 5 bases left in between. Germline assignment: CDR1 LNHNV and CDR2 YYDKDF (reference sequence). The CDR3 region has the DNA TGTGCCACCAGCGAGGCCCAAGAGACCCAGTACTTC. Translating it yields CATSEAQETQYF.

The rearrangement joins TRBV6-1 to TRBJ1-6; D is perhaps TRBD1 (6 bases). Trimming removed 4 bases at V and 7 bases at J, with 23 bases between. Germline V gives CDR1 MNHNS, CDR2 SASEGT. The length of the CDR3 is 18 residues. CDR3: CASSATGHTTAQNSPLHF. The CDR3 nucleotides are TGTGCCAGCAGTGCGACAGGACACACAACCGCCCAGAATTCACCCCTCCACTTT.

This chain connects TRBV27 to TRBJ2-7; unclear D gene. CDR3 size: 14 residues. Trimming shortened V by 2 bases and J by 3 bases, and 11 bases separated the two germline ends. Germline CDR1 MNHEY, CDR2 SMNVEV (reference sequence). CDR3 residues: CASSLGMGNYEQYF. The CDR3 DNA follows: TGTGCCAGCAGTTTAGGTATGGGAAACTACGAGCAGTACTTC.

The J gene is TRBJ1-6, the V gene TRBV19; D gene ambiguous. The CDR3 runs to 8 residues. Germline CDR1 and CDR2: LNHDA and SQIVND (reference sequence). CDR3 region: CGNDPLHF. The DNA for the CDR3 is TGTGGGAACGATCCCCTCCACTTT. Complete variable domain (other parts from reference TRBV19 and TRBJ1-6): DGGITQSPKYLFRKEGQNVTLSCEQNLNHDAMYWYRQDPGQGLRLIYYSQIVNDFQKGDIAEGYSVSREKKESFPLTVTSAQKNPTAFYLCGNDPLHFGNGTRLTVT.

This chain uses TRBV28 with TRBJ2-1, with TRBD2 matching 8 bases. Germline trimming cut 5 bases from V and 4 bases from J; bases unmatched to any gene: 4. CDR3 length: 14 residues. Germline CDR1 and CDR2: MDHEN and SYDVKM. CDR3 DNA: TGTGCCAGCAGTCGACTAGCGTCGTACAATGAGCAGTTCTTC. Translating gives CASSRLASYNEQFF.

The chain uses TRBV19 and TRBJ1-4; TRBD1 agrees at 9 bases. With V trimmed by 3 bases and J by 8 bases, 7 bases remained unmatched. CDR1 is LNHDA and CDR2 is SQIVND in the germline V gene (reference sequence). The CDR3 is made up of 15 amino acids. CDR3 bases: TGTGCCAGTAGTATTCTTGGACAGGGGCAAGAAAAACTGTTTTTT. Translation: CASSILGQGQEKLFF.

A single count supports this clone. The genes are TRBV6-6 and TRBJ2-7; D uncertain. Per germline, CDR1 MNHNY and CDR2 SVGAGI (reference sequence). The germline V and J ends were trimmed by 5 bases and 6 bases, with 8 bases remaining between them. This CDR3 comprises 11 residues. The CDR3 region has the DNA TGTGCCAGCAGTAAAATAGGCGAGCAGTACTTC. The encoded protein is CASSKIGEQYF.

The chain links TRBV19 to TRBJ1-1; 10 nucleotides align to TRBD1. V trimming: 6 bases; J trimming: 11 bases; junction bases outside the gene matches: 12. This CDR3 region has 14 residues. Germline-derived CDR1 and CDR2 are LNHDA and SQIVND (reference sequence). CDR3 in DNA: TGTGCCAGTAGAGGGACAGGGGCTGGGTCCGGGGCTTTCTTT. Translation: CASRGTGAGSGAFF.

The CDR3 sequence is CASNPGTGVYNEQFF. CDR3 DNA: TGTGCCAGTAATCCCGGGACAGGGGTTTACAATGAGCAGTTCTTC. The chain recombines TRBV19 with TRBJ2-1; 10 nucleotides match TRBD1. The junction had 7 bases not matched to a gene; V was cut back by 7 bases and J by 4 bases. The CDR3 contains 15 residues. Looked up from germline, CDR1 is LNHDA and CDR2 is SQIVND (reference sequence).

The chain uses TRBV7-9 and TRBJ1-2; no definite D call. Trimming stripped 5 bases from V and 8 bases from J, with 15 bases between. From germline, CDR1 is SEHNR and CDR2 FQNEAQ (reference sequence). CDR3 size: 13 residues. The CDR3 DNA reads as TGTGCCAGCAGCCCCGCCTCCGCGGGGGGCTACACCTTC. Amino acid sequence: CASSPASAGGYTF.

This clone was detected only once. This chain connects TRBV11-2 to TRBJ2-2; 7 bases fit TRBD1. In germline, CDR1 is SGHAT, CDR2 FQNNGV. V shed 4 bases and J 2 bases; nucleotides not matched to a gene: 10. The CDR3 spans 17 residues. In nucleotides, the CDR3 is TGTGCCAGCAGCTCCCCAGGGGGTATCTTCAACACCGGGGAGCTGTTTTTT. It specifies CASSSPGGIFNTGELFF.

This chain links TRBV28 with TRBJ1-4; TRBD1 aligns across 7 bases. Germline lookup yields CDR1 MDHEN and CDR2 SYDVKM. The junction had 0 bases not matched to a gene; V was cut back by 0 bases and J by 2 bases. The CDR3 loop spans 15 amino acids. The CDR3 coding sequence is TGTGCCAGCAGTTTATGGACAGGGACTAATGAAAAACTGTTTTTT. Protein sequence: CASSLWTGTNEKLFF.

The genes are TRBV19 and TRBJ2-7, with 14 bases aligning to TRBD2. The V gene's germline CDR1 is LNHDA and CDR2 SQIVND (reference sequence). The V and J ends lost 5 bases and 3 bases, in that order; junction bases with no gene match: 0. This CDR3 comprises 14 residues. CDR3 nucleotides: TGTGCCAGTAGTGGACTAGCGGGAGGCTACGAGCAGTACTTC. Protein: CASSGLAGGYEQYF.

The chain employs TRBV7-8 and TRBJ2-7, with TRBD2 matching over 7 bases. With 1 base clipped from V and 1 base from J, the junction kept 7 bases outside the gene matches. The germline CDR1 and CDR2 sequences are SGHVS and FQNEAQ. This CDR3 comprises 16 residues. CDR3 residues: CASSLVGGRISYEQYF. Here the CDR3 DNA reads TGTGCCAGCAGCTTAGTGGGCGGGAGAATATCCTACGAGCAGTACTTC.

The chain recombines TRBV19 with TRBJ1-2; maybe TRBD1 (6 bases). Trimming cost V 1 base and J 4 bases, with 10 bases left between them. Germline V gene lookup returns CDR1 LNHDA and CDR2 SQIVND (reference sequence). The CDR3 is 14 residues long. CDR3 nucleotide sequence: TGTGCCAGTAGTATAGGCGGGACACGCTATGGCTACACCTTC. It translates to CASSIGGTRYGYTF.

The chain is built from TRBV30 and TRBJ2-7, with 8 bases matching TRBD1. The junction had 17 bases not matched to a gene; V was cut back by 1 base and J by 9 bases. Germline values: CDR1 GTSNPN, CDR2 SVGIG (reference sequence). The CDR3 extends over 16 amino acids. The CDR3 loop reads CAWSDQRTGPEVGQYF. DNA for the CDR3: TGTGCCTGGAGTGATCAGAGGACAGGGCCGGAGGTCGGGCAGTACTTC.

The chain joins TRBV27 to TRBJ2-7; D is ambiguous. Between the trimmed V and J ends, which lost 5 bases and 8 bases, there was a span of 13 bases. This CDR3 is 12 amino acids long. In germline, CDR1 is MNHEY, CDR2 SMNVEV (reference sequence). The CDR3, as DNA: TGTGCCAGCAGTCATCGGGCGCCCCAGCAGTACTTC. Its protein is CASSHRAPQQYF.